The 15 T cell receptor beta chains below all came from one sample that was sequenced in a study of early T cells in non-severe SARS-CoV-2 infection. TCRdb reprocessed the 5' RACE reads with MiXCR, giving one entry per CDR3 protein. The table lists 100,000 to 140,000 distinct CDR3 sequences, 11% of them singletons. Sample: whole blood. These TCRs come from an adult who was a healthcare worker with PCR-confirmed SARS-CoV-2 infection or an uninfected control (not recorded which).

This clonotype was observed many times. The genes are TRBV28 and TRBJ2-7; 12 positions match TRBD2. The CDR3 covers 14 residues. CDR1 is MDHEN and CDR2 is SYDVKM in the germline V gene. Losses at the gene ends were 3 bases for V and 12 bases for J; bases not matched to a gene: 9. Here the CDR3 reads CASSFPRLAGVWYF. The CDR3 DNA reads TGTGCCAGCAGTTTCCCCAGACTAGCGGGAGTGTGGTACTTC.

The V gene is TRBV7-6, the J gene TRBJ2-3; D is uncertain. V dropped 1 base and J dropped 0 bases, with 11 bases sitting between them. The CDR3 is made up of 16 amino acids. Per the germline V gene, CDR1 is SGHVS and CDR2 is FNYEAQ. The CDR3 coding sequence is TGTGCCAGCAGCTTAGAGCCACCCCCTAGCACAGATACGCAGTATTTT. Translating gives CASSLEPPPSTDTQYF. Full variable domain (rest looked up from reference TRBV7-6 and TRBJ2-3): GAGVSQSPRYKVTKRGQDVALRCDPISGHVSLYWYRQALGQGPEFLTYFNYEAQQDKSGLPNDRFSAERPEGSISTLTIQRTEQRDSAMYRCASSLEPPPSTDTQYFGPGTRLTVL.

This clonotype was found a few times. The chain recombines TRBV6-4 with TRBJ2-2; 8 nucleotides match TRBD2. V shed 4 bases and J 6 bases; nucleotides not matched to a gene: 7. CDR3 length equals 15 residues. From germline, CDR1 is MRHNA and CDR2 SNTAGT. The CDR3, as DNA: TGTGCCAGCAGTGCCCAGCGGGAGTCTTCCGGGGAGCTGTTTTTT. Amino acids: CASSAQRESSGELFF.

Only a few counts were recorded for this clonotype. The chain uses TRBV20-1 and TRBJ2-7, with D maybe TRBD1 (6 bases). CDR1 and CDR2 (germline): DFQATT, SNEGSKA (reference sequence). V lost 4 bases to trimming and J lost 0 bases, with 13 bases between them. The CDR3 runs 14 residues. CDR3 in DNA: TGCAGTGCTATCGGACAGCCCACCTCCTACGAGCAGTACTTC. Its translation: CSAIGQPTSYEQYF.

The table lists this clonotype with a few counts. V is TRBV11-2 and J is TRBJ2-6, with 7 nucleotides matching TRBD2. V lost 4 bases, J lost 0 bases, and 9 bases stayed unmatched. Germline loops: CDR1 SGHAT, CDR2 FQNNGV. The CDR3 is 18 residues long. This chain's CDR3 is CASSSPRAGPSGANVLTF. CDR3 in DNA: TGTGCCAGCAGCTCCCCCCGAGCGGGACCCTCTGGGGCCAACGTCCTGACTTTC.

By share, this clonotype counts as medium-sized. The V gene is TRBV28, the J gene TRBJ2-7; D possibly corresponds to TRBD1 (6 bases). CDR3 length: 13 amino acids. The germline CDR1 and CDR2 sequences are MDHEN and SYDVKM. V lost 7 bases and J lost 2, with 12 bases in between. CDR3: CASNNGQPYEQYF. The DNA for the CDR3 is TGTGCCAGCAACAACGGACAGCCCTACGAGCAGTACTTC.

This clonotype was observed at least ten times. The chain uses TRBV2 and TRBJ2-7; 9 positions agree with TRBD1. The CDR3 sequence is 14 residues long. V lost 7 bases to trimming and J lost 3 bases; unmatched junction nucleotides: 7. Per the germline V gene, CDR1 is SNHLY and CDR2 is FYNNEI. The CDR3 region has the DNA TGTGCCAGCACTATGGACAGGGGAAGCTACGAGCAGTACTTC. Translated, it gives CASTMDRGSYEQYF.

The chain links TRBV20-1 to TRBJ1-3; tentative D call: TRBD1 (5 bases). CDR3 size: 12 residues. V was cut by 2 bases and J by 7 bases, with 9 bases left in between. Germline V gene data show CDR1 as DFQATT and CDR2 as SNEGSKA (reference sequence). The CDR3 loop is CSARFPGNTIYF. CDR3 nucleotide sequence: TGCAGTGCTAGATTCCCAGGGAACACCATATATTTT.

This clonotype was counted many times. The CDR3 DNA reads TGCAGCGTTCAGGGTATAAAATCCTACGAGCAGTACTTC. This sequence encodes CSVQGIKSYEQYF. The chain recombines TRBV29-1 with TRBJ2-7; D perhaps matches TRBD1 (5 bases). CDR3 length equals 13 residues. Trimming pared 5 bases from V and 1 base from J, leaving 12 bases between. CDR1 and CDR2 (germline): SQVTM, ANQGSEA.

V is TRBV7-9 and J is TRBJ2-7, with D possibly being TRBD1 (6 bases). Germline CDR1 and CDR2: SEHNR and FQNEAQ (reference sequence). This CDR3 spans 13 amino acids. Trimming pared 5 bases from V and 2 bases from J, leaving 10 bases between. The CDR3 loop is CASSPRDTYEQYF. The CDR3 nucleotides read TGTGCCAGCAGCCCCCGGGACACCTACGAGCAGTACTTC.

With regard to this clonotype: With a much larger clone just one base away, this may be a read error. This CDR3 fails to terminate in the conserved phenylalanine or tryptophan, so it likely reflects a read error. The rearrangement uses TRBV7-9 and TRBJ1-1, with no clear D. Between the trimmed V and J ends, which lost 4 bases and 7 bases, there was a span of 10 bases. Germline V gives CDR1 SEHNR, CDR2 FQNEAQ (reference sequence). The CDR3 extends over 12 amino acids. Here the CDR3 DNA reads TGTGCCAGCAGCTCTAGACTCCTTGAAGCTTTCTCT. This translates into CASSSRLLEAFS.

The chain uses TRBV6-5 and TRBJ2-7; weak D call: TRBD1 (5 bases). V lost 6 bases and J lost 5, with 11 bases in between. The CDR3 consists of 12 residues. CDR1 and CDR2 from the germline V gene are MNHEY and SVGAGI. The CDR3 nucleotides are TGTGCCAGCAGCCGAGACAGAAACGAGCAGTACTTC. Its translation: CASSRDRNEQYF.

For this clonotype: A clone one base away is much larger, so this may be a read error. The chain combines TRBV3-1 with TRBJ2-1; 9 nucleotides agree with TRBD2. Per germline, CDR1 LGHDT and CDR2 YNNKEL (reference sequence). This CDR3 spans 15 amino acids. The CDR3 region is CASSQILAGYPRVIF. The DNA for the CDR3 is TGTGCCAGCAGCCAGATACTAGCGGGCTATCCTCGGGTGATTTTC.

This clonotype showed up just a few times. CDR3: CSVAEGYTEAFF. CDR3 DNA: TGCAGCGTGGCCGAGGGGTACACTGAAGCTTTCTTT. This rearrangement joins TRBV29-1 to TRBJ1-1; tentatively, D is TRBD1 (5 bases). In germline, CDR1 is SQVTM, CDR2 ANQGSEA. V was pared by 6 bases and J by 3 bases, with 11 bases between. CDR3 length: 12 residues.

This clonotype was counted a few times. CDR3 in DNA: TGCAGTGCTAGAGATAGCAGGAGGGCTTACGAGCAGTACTTC. Protein sequence: CSARDSRRAYEQYF. The V gene is TRBV20-1, the J gene TRBJ2-7, with TRBD2 as a possible D gene (6 bases). Between the trimmed V and J ends, which lost 0 bases and 4 bases, there was a span of 13 bases. The germline CDR1 and CDR2 sequences are DFQATT and SNEGSKA (reference sequence). This CDR3 comprises 14 residues.